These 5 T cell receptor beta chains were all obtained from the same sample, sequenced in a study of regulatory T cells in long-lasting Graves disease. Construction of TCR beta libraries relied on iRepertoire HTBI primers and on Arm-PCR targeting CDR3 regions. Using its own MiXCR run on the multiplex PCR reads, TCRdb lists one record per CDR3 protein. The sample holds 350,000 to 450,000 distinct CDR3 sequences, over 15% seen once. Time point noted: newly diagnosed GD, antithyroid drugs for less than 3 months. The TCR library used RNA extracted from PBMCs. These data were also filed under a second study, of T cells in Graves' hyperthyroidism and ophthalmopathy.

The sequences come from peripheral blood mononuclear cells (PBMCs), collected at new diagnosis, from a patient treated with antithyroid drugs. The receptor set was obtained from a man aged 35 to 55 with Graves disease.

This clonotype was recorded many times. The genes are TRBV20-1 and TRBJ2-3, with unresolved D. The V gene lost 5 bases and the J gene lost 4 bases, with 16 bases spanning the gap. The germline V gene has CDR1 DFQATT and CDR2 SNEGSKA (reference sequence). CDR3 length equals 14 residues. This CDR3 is CSAGPNSLPDTQYF. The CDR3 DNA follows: TGCAGTGCTGGGCCGAACTCGCTCCCAGATACGCAGTATTTT.

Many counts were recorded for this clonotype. CDR3 bases: TGTGCCAGCTCACCCGGGACAGCCACTACCTACGAGCAGTACTTC. It translates to CASSPGTATTYEQYF. The rearrangement uses TRBV18 and TRBJ2-7; 7 bases are a match to TRBD1. The CDR3 extends over 15 amino acids. Germline values: CDR1 KGHSH, CDR2 LQKENI. V lost 3 bases to trimming and J lost 2 bases; unmatched junction nucleotides: 7.

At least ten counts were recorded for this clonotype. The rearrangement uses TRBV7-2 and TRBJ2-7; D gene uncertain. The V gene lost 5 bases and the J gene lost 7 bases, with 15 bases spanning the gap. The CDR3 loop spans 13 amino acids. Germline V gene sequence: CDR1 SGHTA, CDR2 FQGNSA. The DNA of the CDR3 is TGTGCCAGCAGCCCAAGGCAAACCGAAGAGCAGTACTTC. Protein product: CASSPRQTEEQYF.

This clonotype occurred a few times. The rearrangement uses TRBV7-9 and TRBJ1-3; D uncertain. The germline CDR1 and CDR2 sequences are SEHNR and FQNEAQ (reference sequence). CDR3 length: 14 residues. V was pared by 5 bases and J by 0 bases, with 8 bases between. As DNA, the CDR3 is TGTGCCAGCAGCGCCCAGAGCTCTGGAAACACCATATATTTT. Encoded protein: CASSAQSSGNTIYF.

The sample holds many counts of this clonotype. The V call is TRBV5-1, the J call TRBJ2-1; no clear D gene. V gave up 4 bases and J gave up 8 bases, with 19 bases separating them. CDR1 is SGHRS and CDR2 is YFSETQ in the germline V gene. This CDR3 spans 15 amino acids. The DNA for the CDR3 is TGCGCCAGCAGCCTCCGGCCTAGGGTTTCGGATGAGCAGTTCTTC. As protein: CASSLRPRVSDEQFF.